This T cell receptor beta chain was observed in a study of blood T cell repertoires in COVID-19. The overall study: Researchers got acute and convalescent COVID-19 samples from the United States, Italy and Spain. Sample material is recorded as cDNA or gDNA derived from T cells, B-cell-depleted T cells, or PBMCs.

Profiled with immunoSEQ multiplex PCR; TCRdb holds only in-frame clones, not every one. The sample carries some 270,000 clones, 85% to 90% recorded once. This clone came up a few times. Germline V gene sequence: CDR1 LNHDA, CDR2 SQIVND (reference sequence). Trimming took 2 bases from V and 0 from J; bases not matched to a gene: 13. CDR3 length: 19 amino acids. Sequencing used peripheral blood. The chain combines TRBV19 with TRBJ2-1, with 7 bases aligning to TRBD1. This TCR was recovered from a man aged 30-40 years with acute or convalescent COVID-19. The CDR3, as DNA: TGTGCCAGTAGTATAATAGTGGCACAGGGGCCGAGCTCCTACAATGAGCAGTTCTTC. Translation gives CASSIIVAQGPSSYNEQFF.